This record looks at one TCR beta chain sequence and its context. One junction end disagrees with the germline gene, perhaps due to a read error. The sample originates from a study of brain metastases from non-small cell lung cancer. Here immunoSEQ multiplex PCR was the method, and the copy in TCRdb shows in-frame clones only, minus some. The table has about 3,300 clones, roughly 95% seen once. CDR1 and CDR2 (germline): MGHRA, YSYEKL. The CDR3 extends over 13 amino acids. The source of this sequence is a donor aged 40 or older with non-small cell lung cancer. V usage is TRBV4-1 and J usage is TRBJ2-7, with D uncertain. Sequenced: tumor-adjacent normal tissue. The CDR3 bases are TGCGCCAGCAGCCAAGAGGTTAGCTACGAGCAGTGCTTC. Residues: CASSQEVSYEQCF.